This T cell receptor beta chain was profiled in a study of post-analysis software for immune sequencing data. General study findings and limits: Samples made in the same batch grouped tightly together by F measure. Normalized Chao1 diversity was significantly reduced in patients versus controls.

Prepared libraries of TCR beta cDNA carried unique molecular identifiers. TCRdb passed the PCR reads through MiXCR, listing each CDR3 protein once. The data contain some 890,000 distinct CDR3 sequences, roughly half of them singletons. About this clonotype: Its cognate antigen is unknown.

This TCR was recovered from a girl between 5 and 17 years old with multiple sclerosis. Sequencing was carried out using blood.

CDR3 loop: CAISEPGRGEQFF. In DNA, the CDR3 is TGTGCCATCAGTGAACCCGGCAGGGGTGAGCAGTTCTTC. The V and J genes are TRBV10-3 and TRBJ2-1; tentatively, D is TRBD1 (6 bases). V was pared by 3 bases and J by 9 bases, with 12 bases between. The CDR3 contains 13 residues. CDR1 is ENHRY, CDR2 SYGVKD, per germline.